Below are 2 T cell receptor beta chains sequenced from a single sample in a study of Ad26.COV2.S vaccination and SARS-CoV-2 variants. Libraries were prepared by immunoSEQ multiplex PCR; TCRdb keeps only in-frame clonotypes and omits some of them. Of some 340,000 clones in the sample, 86% were seen once. The sample's treatment: approximately 18 received Ad26.COV2.S at low or high dose, single or two shots; 5 received placebo; per-sample allocation not given. The samples were gathered on day 63 after the first injection of vaccine or placebo. The material sequenced was peripheral blood, taken in a trial of Ad26.COV2.S vaccine versus placebo. The receptors were gathered from a person between 18 and 65 years old who received the Ad26.COV2.S COVID-19 vaccine or a placebo.

This chain uses TRBV6-5 with TRBJ1-2; 7 bases align to TRBD1. CDR1 is MNHEY, CDR2 SVGAGI, per germline. The CDR3 runs 13 residues. Germline trimming cut 0 bases from V and 6 bases from J; bases unmatched to any gene: 1. DNA for the CDR3: TGTGCCAGCAGTTACTCGCAGGGGGATGGCTACACCTTC. Residues: CASSYSQGDGYTF.

This clone was detected once. The chain uses TRBV2 and TRBJ1-1; 7 bases line up with TRBD1. Per the germline V gene, CDR1 is SNHLY and CDR2 is FYNNEI. The J segment lost 1 base and the V segment lost 8 bases, leaving 4 bases of the junction unmatched. This CDR3 has 13 residues. The DNA of the CDR3 is TGTGCCAGCGGACAGGTCCAGAACACTGAAGCTTTCTTT. Encoded protein: CASGQVQNTEAFF.